This is a list of T cell receptor beta chains from one sample in a study of control samples from healthy donors and cancer patients. Libraries were prepared by immunoSEQ multiplex PCR; TCRdb keeps only in-frame clonotypes and omits some of them. The sample has 150,000 to 200,000 clones, 91% seen once. Source material: blood. The origin of the receptors is a middle-aged woman in good health. Each CDR3 is given with its conserved first and last residue. D genes are given only for firm matches. A clone size is listed for some rows: how often the clone was seen (once, few, many), or a class if it is expanded.

d_gene	abundance	v_gene	j_gene	CDR3aa	CDR3nt
TRBD1	-	TRBV25-1	TRBJ1-5	CASSDRARNQPQHF	TGTGCCAGCAGCGACAGGGCACGCAATCAGCCCCAGCATTTT
-	-	TRBV7-4	TRBJ1-3	CASSLECEAPTDGNTIYF	TGTGCCAGCAGCTTAGAGTGTGAGGCCCCAACGGACGGAAACACCATATATTTT
-	-	TRBV4-1	TRBJ1-6	CASSPLGQGNSPLHF	TGCGCCAGCAGCCCTCTGGGGCAAGGAAACTCACCCCTCCACTTT
-	-	TRBV20-1	TRBJ2-1	CSAIEDRYNEQFF	TGCAGTGCTATTGAGGACAGATACAATGAGCAGTTCTTC
-	-	TRBV5-6	TRBJ1-2	CASSTGLNGYTF	TGTGCCAGCAGCACTGGACTTAATGGCTACACCTTC
TRBD2	-	TRBV11-3	TRBJ2-1	CASSLGWASGGDYNEQFF	TGTGCCAGCAGCTTAGGCTGGGCTAGCGGGGGGGATTACAATGAGCAGTTCTTC
TRBD2	-	TRBV7-3	TRBJ2-2	CASSLTISGGHTGELFF	TGTGCCAGCAGCTTAACGATTAGCGGGGGACACACCGGGGAGCTGTTTTTT
TRBD1	-	TRBV7-8	TRBJ1-5	CASSLRDRGVNPPQHF	TGTGCCAGCAGCTTAAGGGACAGGGGAGTTAATCCGCCCCAGCATTTT
-	-	TRBV15	TRBJ1-1	CATSREEGRTEAFF	TGTGCCACCAGCAGAGAAGAGGGCCGGACTGAAGCTTTCTTT
-	-	TRBV18	TRBJ1-6	CASSPESRQGTSPPHF	TGTGCCAGCTCACCCGAGTCGCGCCAAGGGACCTCACCCCCCCACTTT
TRBD2	-	TRBV4-2	TRBJ2-5	CASSQVSGGPIQETQYF	TGTGCCAGCAGCCAAGTTTCGGGGGGGCCAATTCAGGAGACCCAGTACTTC
-	-	TRBV14	TRBJ2-7	CASSPGAGTLLFEQYF	TGTGCCAGCAGCCCGGGGGCAGGAACCCTCCTTTTCGAGCAGTACTTC
-	-	TRBV7-2	TRBJ1-5	CASSLSLTLNQPQHF	TGTGCCAGCAGCTTATCCCTTACCCTTAATCAGCCCCAGCATTTT
-	-	TRBV5-5	TRBJ2-1	CASSPTVYNEQFF	TGTGCCAGCAGCCCCACAGTGTACAATGAGCAGTTCTTC
-	-	TRBV7-9	TRBJ2-1	CASSSLIGPHYNEQFF	TGTGCCAGCAGCTCCCTGATAGGGCCCCACTACAATGAGCAGTTCTTC
-	-	TRBV6-5	TRBJ1-5	CASRGTGYSNQPQHF	TGTGCCAGCCGGGGGACCGGTTATAGCAATCAGCCCCAGCATTTT
-	-	TRBV3-1/TRBV3-2	TRBJ1-1	CASSQVEGAGAFF	TGTGCCAGCAGCCAAGTGGAAGGGGCTGGGGCTTTCTTT
-	-	TRBV7-2	TRBJ2-1	CASSLSRNEQFF	TGTGCCAGCAGCTTAAGCCGCAATGAGCAGTTCTTC
-	-	TRBV28	TRBJ1-2	CASSPLGHYGYTF	TGTGCCAGCAGTCCCCTCGGGCACTATGGCTACACCTTC
-	-	TRBV11-2	TRBJ1-1	CASSLGLNTEAFF	TGTGCCAGCAGCTTAGGTTTGAACACTGAAGCTTTCTTT
TRBD1	-	TRBV19	TRBJ2-3	CASSVGTGGDTQYF	TGTGCCAGTAGTGTCGGGACAGGGGGCGATACGCAGTATTTT
TRBD2	-	TRBV3-1/TRBV3-2	TRBJ2-4	CASSAAGLAGQTSRF	TGTGCCAGCAGCGCTGCGGGACTAGCGGGCCAAACGTCGAGGTTC
-	-	TRBV5-1	TRBJ2-5	CASSLTTFQETQYF	TGCGCCAGCAGCTTGACTACCTTCCAAGAGACCCAGTACTTC
TRBD1	-	TRBV18	TRBJ1-1	CASSPTWTGANTEAFF	TGTGCCAGCTCACCTACATGGACAGGGGCGAACACTGAAGCTTTCTTT
TRBD1	-	TRBV5-5	TRBJ1-2	CASSLGGTENYGYTF	TGTGCCAGCAGCTTGGGAGGGACAGAGAACTATGGCTACACCTTC
TRBD1	-	TRBV5-1	TRBJ1-2	CASSGPGQGANYGYTF	TGCGCCAGCAGCGGACCCGGTCAGGGGGCTAACTATGGCTACACCTTC
-	once	TRBV12-3/TRBV12-4	TRBJ1-3	CASRDPGNTIYF	TGTGCCAGCAGGGATCCTGGAAACACCATATATTTT
TRBD2	-	TRBV6-5	TRBJ2-5	CASSYSPGGETQYF	TGTGCCAGCAGTTACTCGCCGGGGGGTGAGACCCAGTACTTC
-	-	TRBV5-4	TRBJ2-3	CATTPERGSDTQYF	TGTGCCACGACGCCCGAAAGGGGTTCAGATACGCAGTATTTT
-	once	TRBV7-6	TRBJ1-5	CASSLAPRQRGTRGYNQPQHF	TGTGCCAGCAGCTTGGCCCCGCGGCAGAGGGGGACACGGGGGTACAATCAGCCCCAGCATTTT
-	-	TRBV3-1/TRBV3-2	TRBJ2-5	CASSLRGGTEETQYF	TGTGCCAGCAGCCTAAGGGGAGGCACGGAGGAGACCCAGTACTTC
-	-	TRBV20-1	TRBJ2-1	CSASSLNEQFF	TGCAGTGCTAGTAGTTTGAATGAGCAGTTCTTC
-	-	TRBV29-1	TRBJ1-2	CSVEGGEQDYGYTF	TGCAGCGTTGAAGGGGGGGAACAGGACTATGGCTACACCTTC
-	few	TRBV27	TRBJ1-5	CASWAGGAQPQHF	TGTGCCAGCTGGGCGGGCGGGGCGCAGCCCCAGCATTTT
-	-	TRBV4-1	TRBJ1-1	CASSQGGWALNTEAFF	TGCGCCAGCAGCCAAGGGGGCTGGGCTCTGAACACTGAAGCTTTCTTT
TRBD2	-	TRBV11-2	TRBJ2-2	CASSRGTSGGAGELFF	TGTGCCAGCAGCCGAGGGACTAGCGGGGGGGCCGGGGAGCTGTTTTTT
-	-	TRBV5-1	TRBJ2-1	CASSKTDASYNEQFF	TGCGCCAGCAGCAAGACAGACGCTTCATACAATGAGCAGTTCTTC
-	-	TRBV4-1	TRBJ1-1	CAEQPRGQALNTEAFF	TGCGCCGAGCAGCCAAGGGGCCAGGCGTTGAACACTGAAGCTTTCTTT
-	once	TRBV7-9	TRBJ1-2	CASSTGTLGGYTF	TGTGCCAGCAGCACCGGGACCTTGGGGGGCTACACCTTC
-	-	TRBV18	TRBJ2-7	CASSHQEATPGQYF	TGTGCCAGCTCACACCAGGAAGCCACACCGGGGCAGTACTTC
-	-	TRBV19	TRBJ1-2	CASSYRDILNYGYTF	TGTGCCAGTAGTTACCGAGACATTCTCAACTATGGCTACACCTTC
TRBD1	-	TRBV11-2	TRBJ1-4	CASQKGQAFATNEKLFF	TGTGCCAGCCAGAAGGGACAGGCCTTTGCAACTAATGAAAAACTGTTTTTT
-	-	TRBV18	TRBJ2-7	CASSPGVGAYEQYF	TGTGCCAGCTCACCAGGGGTCGGGGCCTACGAGCAGTACTTC
-	-	TRBV29-1	TRBJ1-4	CSVEEQGEKLFF	TGCAGCGTTGAAGAGCAGGGTGAAAAACTGTTTTTT
-	once	TRBV6-5	TRBJ2-7	CASRDLQGGSYEQYF	TGTGCCAGCAGAGATCTTCAGGGGGGCTCCTACGAGCAGTACTTC
-	once	TRBV11-2	TRBJ1-5	CASSLQGGQPQHF	TGTGCCAGCAGCTTACAGGGTGGGCAGCCCCAGCATTTT
TRBD1	-	TRBV10-1	TRBJ2-7	CASSTGRGNEQYF	TGCGCCAGCAGTACCGGCAGGGGGAACGAGCAGTACTTC
-	-	TRBV2	TRBJ1-5	CASNGENNQPQHF	TGTGCCAGCAACGGGGAAAACAATCAGCCCCAGCATTTT
TRBD1	-	TRBV5-1	TRBJ1-4	CASSSPLGQGATNEKLFF	TGCGCCAGCAGCAGCCCTCTCGGACAGGGGGCCACTAATGAAAAACTGTTTTTT
-	-	TRBV3-1/TRBV3-2	TRBJ2-2	CASSRGGMTGTGELFF	TGTGCCAGCAGCCGAGGCGGGATGACAGGGACCGGGGAGCTGTTTTTT
-	-	TRBV6-5	TRBJ2-7	CASRMVRGEQYF	TGTGCCAGCAGGATGGTAAGGGGCGAGCAGTACTTC
-	-	TRBV7-9	TRBJ1-2	CASSPASHYGYTF	TGTGCCAGCAGCCCAGCGAGCCATTATGGCTACACCTTC
-	-	TRBV15	TRBJ1-3	CATRVGYESGNTIYF	TGTGCCACCAGGGTGGGATATGAATCTGGAAACACCATATATTTT
TRBD1	-	TRBV7-9	TRBJ1-1	CASSLRQGDTEAFF	TGTGCCAGCAGCTTACGACAGGGGGACACTGAAGCTTTCTTT
-	-	TRBV6-5	TRBJ2-3	CASNRDLRDTQYF	TGTGCCAGCAATCGGGACCTAAGGGATACGCAGTATTTT
-	-	TRBV7-9	TRBJ1-1	CASRPPGSPEAFF	TGTGCCAGCAGGCCCCCCGGAAGCCCGGAAGCTTTCTTT
-	-	TRBV7-2	TRBJ2-3	CASSPTRDQDTQYF	TGTGCCAGCAGCCCAACTAGAGATCAGGATACGCAGTATTTT